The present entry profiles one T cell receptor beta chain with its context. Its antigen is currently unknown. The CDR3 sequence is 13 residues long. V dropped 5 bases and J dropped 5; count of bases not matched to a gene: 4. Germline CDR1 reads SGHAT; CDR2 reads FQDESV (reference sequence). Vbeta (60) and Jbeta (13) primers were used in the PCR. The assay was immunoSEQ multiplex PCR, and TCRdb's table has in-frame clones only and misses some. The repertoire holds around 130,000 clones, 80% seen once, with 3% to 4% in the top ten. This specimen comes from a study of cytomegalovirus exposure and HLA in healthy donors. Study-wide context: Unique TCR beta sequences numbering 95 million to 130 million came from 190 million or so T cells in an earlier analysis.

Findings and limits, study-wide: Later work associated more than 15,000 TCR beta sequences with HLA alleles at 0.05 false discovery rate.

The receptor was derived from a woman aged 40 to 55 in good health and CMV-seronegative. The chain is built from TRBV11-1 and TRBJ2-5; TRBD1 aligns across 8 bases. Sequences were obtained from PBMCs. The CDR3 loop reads CASSPRTGETQYF. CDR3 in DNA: TGTGCCAGCAGCCCAAGGACAGGGGAGACCCAGTACTTC.